The 25 T cell receptor beta chains presented below share a single source sample, sequenced in a study of beta chain features in type 1 diabetes. Expressed TCRB transcripts were sequenced because the isolated RNA had all been reverse transcribed beforehand. Sequencing was performed with immunoSEQ multiplex PCR; in TCRdb, only in-frame clones are kept and a portion is missing. The sample contains nearly 350,000 clones, around 7.6% of which appear only once. Sample: central memory CD4+ T cells from blood. Receptors were obtained from a woman aged 18-29 years in good health.

The chain has TRBV9 and TRBJ1-2; D remains ambiguous. Germline CDR1 reads SGDLS; CDR2 reads YYNGEE. This CDR3 region has 14 residues. The V end lost 4 bases, the J end lost 3 bases, and 13 bases lay between the germline ends. The CDR3 DNA reads as TGTGCCAGCAGCCCGGAGGAAAGGCACTATGGCTACACCTTC. Protein product: CASSPEERHYGYTF.

This clone was counted ten times or more. This rearrangement joins TRBV18 to TRBJ1-2; D perhaps matches TRBD1 (6 bases). Germline V gene lookup returns CDR1 KGHSH and CDR2 LQKENI. This CDR3 comprises 15 residues. V was shortened by 3 bases and J by 0 bases, with 11 bases between the two germline ends. CDR3 region: CASSPGQQANYGYTF. The CDR3 nucleotides are TGTGCCAGCTCACCTGGACAGCAAGCTAACTATGGCTACACCTTC.

The chain couples TRBV2 to TRBJ2-6, with 11 bases aligning to TRBD1. This CDR3 is 18 amino acids long. V was pared by 8 bases and J by 1 base, with 10 bases of the junction left unmatched. CDR1 and CDR2 from the germline V gene are SNHLY and FYNNEI. The CDR3, as DNA: TGTGCCAGCGGAGGGACAGGGGGGACAGGTTCTGGGGCCAACGTCCTGACTTTC. Its translation is CASGGTGGTGSGANVLTF.

This clone came up a few times. V and J are TRBV9 and TRBJ2-1, with 10 bases aligning to TRBD2. This CDR3 spans 15 amino acids. Germline values: CDR1 SGDLS, CDR2 YYNGEE. J was trimmed by 7 bases and V by 3 bases; bases with no gene match: 7. CDR3 nucleotides: TGTGCCAGCAGCGATAGCGGGAGGCGTGGTAATGAGCAGTTCTTC. It encodes CASSDSGRRGNEQFF.

This clone was detected a few times. V is TRBV15 and J is TRBJ2-7, with 9 bases fitting TRBD2. With V trimmed by 0 bases and J by 3 bases, 9 bases remained unmatched. CDR1 and CDR2 from the germline V gene are LNHNV and YYDKDF (reference sequence). The CDR3 length is 17 residues. The CDR3 DNA reads as TGTGCCACCAGCAGAGAGCGGCTAGCGGGGAAGCTCTACGAGCAGTACTTC. It codes for CATSRERLAGKLYEQYF.

The chain combines TRBV18 with TRBJ2-5; TRBD2 matches 10 bases. The J call may be mistaken, given a closer DNA end match to TRBJ2-7. Germline V gene lookup returns CDR1 KGHSH and CDR2 LQKENI. The CDR3 is made up of 15 amino acids. The DNA of the CDR3 is TGTGCCAGCTCACTTTGGACTAGCGGAGGATACGAGCAGTACTTC. It is translated as CASSLWTSGGYEQYF.

This clone was recorded a few times. The chain couples TRBV6-5 to TRBJ1-3; D might be TRBD1 (5 bases). Germline V gene data show CDR1 as MNHEY and CDR2 as SVGAGI. This CDR3 is 14 amino acids long. Trimming removed 5 bases at V and 2 bases at J, with 10 bases between. CDR3 sequence (DNA): TGTGCCAGCAGTGGACAATTCCCTGGAAACACCATATATTTT. Translation gives CASSGQFPGNTIYF.

This clone appeared a few times. Other DNA sequences within the sample encode an identical CDR3. The V call is TRBV25-1, the J call TRBJ2-2; D unclear. This CDR3 spans 13 amino acids. Trimming took 6 bases from V and 1 from J, leaving 6 bases between them. Germline V gene data show CDR1 as MGHDK and CDR2 as SYGVNS. CDR3: CASRLQNTGELFF. The DNA for the CDR3 is TGTGCCAGCAGGCTCCAGAACACCGGGGAGCTGTTTTTT.

The chain joins TRBV5-4 to TRBJ2-2; D remains unclear. The CDR3 extends over 17 amino acids. Germline loops: CDR1 SGHNT, CDR2 YYREEE (reference sequence). Trimming shortened V by 3 bases and J by 3 bases, and 18 bases separated the two germline ends. This chain's CDR3 is CASSYRALGSYTGELFF. In DNA form, the CDR3 reads TGTGCCAGCAGCTATCGGGCCTTAGGATCCTACACCGGGGAGCTGTTTTTT. Full variable domain (outside the CDR3, taken from reference TRBV5-4 and TRBJ2-2): ETGVTQSPTHLIKTRGQQVTLRCSSQSGHNTVSWYQQALGQGPQFIFQYYREEENGRGNFPPRFSGLQFPNYSSELNVNALELDDSALYLCASSYRALGSYTGELFFGEGSRLTVL.

This clone was seen a few times. The gene calls are TRBV9 and TRBJ1-6; tentative D call: TRBD1 (5 bases). V dropped 0 bases and J dropped 10 bases, with 11 bases sitting between them. CDR1 is SGDLS and CDR2 is YYNGEE in the germline V gene. This CDR3 comprises 14 residues. The CDR3 spells CASSVEEGRSPLHF. CDR3 in DNA: TGTGCCAGCAGCGTAGAGGAGGGACGCTCACCCCTCCACTTT.

This chain connects TRBV29-1 to TRBJ1-2, with D tentatively TRBD1 (5 bases). The length of the CDR3 is 13 residues. Germline assignment: CDR1 SQVTM and CDR2 ANQGSEA. V was clipped by 7 bases and J by 2 bases, with 14 bases between them. The CDR3 is CSARTTENYGYTF. The CDR3 DNA reads TGCAGCGCCAGGACAACCGAGAACTATGGCTACACCTTC. Combining the CDR3 with reference TRBV29-1 and TRBJ1-2 gives the whole variable domain SAVISQKPSRDICQRGTSLTIQCQVDSQVTMMFWYRQQPGQSLTLIATANQGSEATYESGFVIDKFPISRPNLTFSTLTVSNMSPEDSSIYLCSARTTENYGYTFGSGTRLTVV.

This clone was found many times. The CDR3 spells CASSRTSGSPYNEQFF. CDR3 coding DNA: TGTGCCAGCAGCCGGACTAGCGGGAGTCCCTACAATGAGCAGTTCTTC. The chain combines TRBV4-2 with TRBJ2-1, with 13 bases fitting TRBD2. CDR1 is LGHNA and CDR2 is YNFKEQ in the germline V gene. The V segment lost 4 bases and the J segment 2 bases; nucleotides outside the gene matches: 2. CDR3 length: 16 residues.

Only a few counts were recorded for this clone. The genes are TRBV2 and TRBJ2-5; possible D gene TRBD2, 5 bases. Germline V gene data show CDR1 as SNHLY and CDR2 as FYNNEI. V was pared by 6 bases and J by 1 base, with 30 bases between. This CDR3 is built from 20 residues. CDR3 DNA sequence: TGTGCCAGCAGGGATCTACTAGGAAAGTCAACATCGTCGCTCCAAGAGACCCAGTACTTC. Amino acids: CASRDLLGKSTSSLQETQYF.

In this sample, this clone turned up a few times. The rearrangement uses TRBV4-3 and TRBJ2-6; 7 bases are a match to TRBD1. CDR1 and CDR2 (germline): LGHNA, YSLEER. This CDR3 is 17 amino acids long. Germline trimming cut 3 bases from V and 4 bases from J; bases unmatched to any gene: 9. Written as DNA, the CDR3 is TGCGCCAGCAGCCAGGGCAGCGACAGGGCCGGGGCCAACGTCCTGACTTTC. As protein: CASSQGSDRAGANVLTF.

This clone showed up just a few times. V usage is TRBV7-9 and J usage is TRBJ2-7; no reliable D call. The CDR3 extends over 15 amino acids. Germline CDR1 reads SEHNR; CDR2 reads FQNEAQ (reference sequence). The germline V and J ends were trimmed by 4 bases and 9 bases, with 22 bases remaining between them. CDR3 sequence (DNA): TGTGCCAGCAGCTACGGCCCCCAGGCGTCCGGCGGGCAGTACTTC. Amino acid sequence: CASSYGPQASGGQYF.

The chain carries TRBV7-2 and TRBJ1-3; TRBD1 matches at 9 bases. Unmatched junction bases numbered 4, after V lost 8 bases and J lost 2 bases. This CDR3 comprises 14 residues. The germline CDR1 and CDR2 sequences are SGHTA and FQGNSA. DNA of the CDR3: TGTGCCAGCCAAACAGGGGGCACTGGAAACACCATATATTTT. Residues: CASQTGGTGNTIYF.

This clone was observed a handful of times. V usage is TRBV4-2 and J usage is TRBJ2-7; 8 bases map to TRBD1. The CDR3 extends over 15 amino acids. The germline CDR1 and CDR2 sequences are LGHNA and YNFKEQ. V was clipped by 3 bases and J by 6 bases; unmatched bases: 10. The CDR3 protein is CASSQAQGVEFEQYF. CDR3 DNA: TGTGCCAGCAGCCAGGCACAGGGGGTTGAATTCGAGCAGTACTTC.

The chain joins TRBV29-1 to TRBJ1-2, with D tentatively TRBD1 (5 bases). Germline V lookup: CDR1 SQVTM, CDR2 ANQGSEA. The CDR3 is 14 amino acids. The ends were cut back, 3 bases at V and 4 bases at J, with 15 bases in the middle. CDR3 sequence: CSVDPGLTLYGYTF. DNA for the CDR3: TGCAGCGTTGACCCGGGACTTACTCTCTATGGCTACACCTTC.

The V gene is TRBV5-1, the J gene TRBJ1-1, with D perhaps matching TRBD1 (6 bases). The germline V and J ends were trimmed by 4 bases and 4 bases, with 11 bases remaining between them. The CDR3 covers 13 residues. Germline lookup yields CDR1 SGHRS and CDR2 YFSETQ. The CDR3 protein is CASSAQGGTEAFF. In DNA, the CDR3 is TGCGCCAGCAGCGCACAGGGAGGCACTGAAGCTTTCTTT.

This clone was seen once. The chain couples TRBV4-2 to TRBJ2-1, with 7 bases that match TRBD2. The germline gives CDR1 LGHNA, CDR2 YNFKEQ. Losses at the gene ends were 0 bases for V and 3 bases for J; bases not matched to a gene: 8. CDR3 length: 17 amino acids. CDR3: CASSQDIGTTYYNEQFF. CDR3 in DNA: TGTGCCAGCAGCCAAGATATTGGGACTACCTACTACAATGAGCAGTTCTTC.

The genes are TRBV7-3 and TRBJ1-1, with D maybe TRBD1 (5 bases). With 11 bases removed from V and 3 bases from J, the gap between germline ends came to 13 bases. The length of the CDR3 is 12 residues. Germline V gives CDR1 SGHTA, CDR2 FQGTGA. In nucleotides, the CDR3 is TGTGCCGCCGATTCAGGGCACACTGAAGCTTTCTTT. It translates to CAADSGHTEAFF.

This clone has more than one count but fewer than ten. The chain uses TRBV10-3 and TRBJ2-3; 11 nucleotides agree with TRBD2. The CDR3 extends over 16 amino acids. Losses at the gene ends were 1 base for V and 3 bases for J; bases not matched to a gene: 3. Germline V lookup: CDR1 ENHRY, CDR2 SYGVKD. The CDR3 sequence is CAISEYGTSGTDTQYF. CDR3 nucleotide sequence: TGTGCCATCAGTGAGTACGGGACTAGCGGAACAGATACGCAGTATTTT.

V and J are TRBV29-1 and TRBJ2-5; 8 bases line up with TRBD2. The DNA end is a closer match to TRBJ2-7, so the J assignment may be wrong. The CDR3 is 15 residues long. Looked up from germline, CDR1 is SQVTM and CDR2 is ANQGSEA. CDR3 amino acids: CSVEDRGLAGYEQYF. DNA for the CDR3: TGCAGCGTTGAAGATCGTGGGCTAGCGGGCTACGAGCAGTACTTC.

In its sample, this clone was seen a few times. An end of the junction differs from the germline gene, which may be a read error. V is TRBV4-2 and J is TRBJ2-6, with a tentative D call TRBD1 (6 bases). This CDR3 has 13 amino acids. The germline V gene encodes CDR1 LGHNA and CDR2 YNFKEQ. The CDR3 DNA sequence: TGTGCCAGCAGCCGATCCCTTGGGGGCAGTCTGGCTTTC. Translating gives CASSRSLGGSLAF.

The rearrangement joins TRBV10-3 to TRBJ1-1, with 10 nucleotides matching TRBD1. Germline V CDR1 and CDR2: ENHRY, SYGVKD. The CDR3 loop spans 15 amino acids. The V gene end was trimmed by 4 bases and the J gene end by 1 base; junction bases not matched to a gene: 3. The CDR3 coding sequence is TGTGCCATCAGTGGGGGACAGGGGACGAACACTGAAGCTTTCTTT. Translating it yields CAISGGQGTNTEAFF.